Below are 10 T cell receptor beta chains sequenced from a single sample in a study of blood T cells in healthy people across ages. It was with a sample-barcoded 5' primer and a J-beta primer mix that a second PCR of about 6 to 12 cycles was run. TCRdb processed the 5' RACE reads anew with MiXCR; each CDR3 protein has one entry. The sample holds 600,000 to 1,000,000 distinct CDR3 sequences, more than 45% seen once. The sequenced sample was blood. All receptors derive from a man younger than 45 in good health.

J is TRBJ2-5 and V is TRBV5-1; possible D gene TRBD2, 5 bases. V shed 4 bases and J shed 2 bases, with 18 bases lying between them. CDR3 length: 16 residues. The germline V gene has CDR1 SGHRS and CDR2 YFSETQ. The CDR3 sequence is CASSVGYRGTQETQYF. CDR3 in DNA: TGCGCCAGCAGCGTGGGCTATCGGGGAACTCAAGAGACCCAGTACTTC.

The chain couples TRBV15 to TRBJ2-7; D might be TRBD2 (5 bases). CDR1 and CDR2 (germline): LNHNV, YYDKDF (reference sequence). V dropped 5 bases and J dropped 6 bases, with 17 bases sitting between them. The CDR3 spans 14 residues. In nucleotides, the CDR3 is TGTGCCACCAGCCAGGTGGCTAGCAATGGCGAGCAGTACTTC. This encodes CATSQVASNGEQYF.

The gene calls are TRBV7-8 and TRBJ2-4; tentatively, D is TRBD2 (7 bases). With the DNA end fitting TRBJ2-5 better, the J assignment may be wrong. The CDR3 runs to 18 residues. The V gene's germline CDR1 is SGHVS and CDR2 FQNEAQ. CDR3 protein: CASSLRAGASWTKETQYF. Here the CDR3 DNA reads TGTGCCAGCAGCTTACGGGCGGGGGCTAGTTGGACCAAAGAGACCCAGTACTTC.

This clonotype appeared a few times. V gene TRBV3-1 combines with J gene TRBJ2-7; D uncertain. The CDR3 consists of 15 residues. Germline V CDR1 and CDR2: LGHDT, YNNKEL (reference sequence). The V and J ends lost 6 bases and 3 bases respectively, with 18 bases between them. CDR3 coding DNA: TGTGCCAGCAGGGCGATGAGCAGCCAGCACTACGAGCAGTACTTC. As protein: CASRAMSSQHYEQYF.

CDR3: CASRARDTNYNEQFF. Written as DNA, the CDR3 is TGCGCCAGCAGGGCTCGGGACACCAATTACAATGAGCAGTTCTTC. The V call is TRBV5-1, the J call TRBJ2-1; possibly TRBD1 for D (6 bases). Trimming removed 5 bases from V and 4 bases from J, with 16 bases in between. The CDR3 spans 15 residues. Germline CDR1 SGHRS, CDR2 YFSETQ.

The V gene is TRBV10-3, the J gene TRBJ2-5; no reliable D call. V shed 2 bases and J shed 3 bases, with 4 bases lying between them. The CDR3 loop spans 12 amino acids. Germline assignment: CDR1 ENHRY and CDR2 SYGVKD. The CDR3 DNA sequence: TGTGCCATCAGTGAGCCTAAAGAGACCCAGTACTTC. The encoded protein is CAISEPKETQYF.

This chain connects TRBV7-9 to TRBJ1-2; D is unresolved. This CDR3 contains 14 residues. The ends were cut back, 4 bases at V and 5 bases at J, with 14 bases in the middle. Germline V gene lookup returns CDR1 SEHNR and CDR2 FQNEAQ (reference sequence). For the CDR3, the DNA is TGTGCCAGCAGCTCCCTTCCAGCTCCTTATGGCTACACCTTC. Translating gives CASSSLPAPYGYTF.

J is TRBJ2-4 and V is TRBV15; 9 bases are a match to TRBD1. This CDR3 is 16 amino acids long. V lost 3 bases and J lost 7; bases outside the gene matches: 10. Germline CDR1 reads LNHNV; CDR2 reads YYDKDF (reference sequence). The CDR3 reads CATSRPLGTGLNIQYF. CDR3 DNA sequence: TGTGCCACCAGCAGGCCCCTGGGGACAGGGCTTAACATTCAGTACTTC.

The chain couples TRBV4-2 to TRBJ1-1; no firm D call. There are 15 residues in the CDR3. In germline, CDR1 is LGHNA, CDR2 YNFKEQ. Trimming took off 3 bases at V and 3 bases at J, with 14 bases between the two ends. CDR3 coding DNA: TGTGCCAGCAGCCATCTGGTGGGAGCAGACACTGAAGCTTTCTTT. Amino acid sequence: CASSHLVGADTEAFF.

The chain recombines TRBV7-9 with TRBJ1-2; D gene uncertain. Trimming left V 4 bases short and J 8 bases short, with 14 bases between. The CDR3 loop spans 13 amino acids. CDR1 and CDR2 from the germline V gene are SEHNR and FQNEAQ (reference sequence). The CDR3 here is CASSSVSLEGYTF. The CDR3 DNA reads TGTGCCAGCAGCTCAGTTTCCCTTGAGGGCTACACCTTC.